A selection of T cell receptor beta chains follows, all from one sample in a study of beta chain features in type 1 diabetes. Sequenced by immunoSEQ multiplex PCR; TCRdb stores in-frame clones only, minus some. The data contain fewer than 650,000 clones, around a sixth of them singletons. Source material: naive CD4+ T cells from blood. These receptors all stem from a man between 18 and 35 years old in good health. The CDR3 runs from the conserved cysteine through the conserved F or W. The order of the fields is clone size, D gene, V gene, J gene, CDR3 DNA, CDR3 protein. D genes are given only for firm matches. Clone size is given for some rows only: seen once, a few or many times, or a class if the clone is expanded.

size: .
D: TRBD1
V: TRBV7-8
J: TRBJ2-7
DNA: TGTGCCAGCAGCCGAACACAGACAGGGGGCTCCTACGAGCAGTACTTC
CDR3: CASSRTQTGGSYEQYF

size: many
D: .
V: TRBV13
J: TRBJ1-3
DNA: TGTGCCAGCAGCCACCGAAGGGTCAACACCATATATTTT
CDR3: CASSHRRVNTIYF

size: few
D: .
V: TRBV7-9
J: TRBJ1-1
DNA: TGTGCCAGCAGCTTAGTTTCAGGGACTGAAGCTTTCTTT
CDR3: CASSLVSGTEAFF

size: few
D: TRBD1
V: TRBV6-4
J: TRBJ1-2
DNA: TGTGCCAGCAGTGAAACGACAGGGGACGATGGCTACACCTTC
CDR3: CASSETTGDDGYTF

size: .
D: .
V: TRBV7-2
J: TRBJ1-5
DNA: TGTGCCAGCAGCTTTATGGGGGGAGTAGTGGAGCCCCAGCATTTT
CDR3: CASSFMGGVVEPQHF

size: .
D: TRBD2
V: TRBV7-2
J: TRBJ2-5
DNA: TGTGCCAGCAGCCTAACTAGCGGGGGGGCGCAGACCCAGTACTTC
CDR3: CASSLTSGGAQTQYF

size: .
D: .
V: TRBV28
J: TRBJ1-1
DNA: .
CDR3: CASSTSDRGPNTEAFF

size: .
D: TRBD2
V: TRBV4-3
J: TRBJ2-5
DNA: TGCGCCAGCAGCCAGAGTGCGGGAGCGCCAGAGACCCAGTACTTC
CDR3: CASSQSAGAPETQYF

size: few
D: .
V: TRBV29-1
J: TRBJ1-1
DNA: TGCAGCGTTGAACGGCAACTGAACACTGAAGCTTTCTTT
CDR3: CSVERQLNTEAFF

size: few
D: .
V: TRBV5-1
J: TRBJ2-1
DNA: TGCGCCAGCAGCTTCCCCAGGGGCGAAACTGACTGGACACACAATGAGCAGTTCTTC
CDR3: CASSFPRGETDWTHNEQFF

size: .
D: TRBD2
V: TRBV7-9
J: TRBJ2-7
DNA: TGTGCCAGCAGCGGACTAGCGGGGATAACCTACGAGCAGTACTTC
CDR3: CASSGLAGITYEQYF

size: few
D: .
V: TRBV4-1
J: TRBJ2-3
DNA: TGCGCCAGCAGCCAAGCCCTCGGGCCACGGACCACAGATACGCAGTATTTT
CDR3: CASSQALGPRTTDTQYF

size: many
D: .
V: TRBV23-1
J: TRBJ1-1
DNA: TGCGCCAGCAGTCAATGTCAAACTGAAGCTTTCTTT
CDR3: CASSQCQTEAFF

size: .
D: TRBD2
V: TRBV4-3
J: TRBJ2-7
DNA: TGCGCCAGCAGCCAAGATAGCGGGGGGTGCTCCTACGAGCAGTACTTC
CDR3: CASSQDSGGCSYEQYF

size: few
D: .
V: TRBV4-2
J: TRBJ2-7
DNA: TGTGCCAGCAGCCAAGCTTCCCTCACCTACGAGCAGTACTTC
CDR3: CASSQASLTYEQYF

size: .
D: .
V: TRBV2
J: TRBJ1-5
DNA: TGTGCCAGCAGCCCGACCTGGACTTACTTTTCGATTCAGCCCCAGCATTTT
CDR3: CASSPTWTYFSIQPQHF

size: .
D: TRBD2
V: TRBV5-1
J: TRBJ2-7
DNA: TGCGCCAGCAACCCCGGGGGGACTTTCTACGAGCAGTACTTC
CDR3: CASNPGGTFYEQYF

size: few
D: TRBD1
V: TRBV30
J: TRBJ2-7
DNA: TGTGCCTGGAGTGTACCGAGACAGGGTACTGCTGTACTCTACGAGCAGTACTTC
CDR3: CAWSVPRQGTAVLYEQYF

size: .
D: .
V: TRBV18
J: TRBJ2-3
DNA: TGTGCCAGCTCACCGTTTAGGGAGGATACGCAGTATTTT
CDR3: CASSPFREDTQYF

size: few
D: .
V: TRBV6-1
J: TRBJ2-3
DNA: TGTGCCAGCAGTGAAAACACAGATACGCAGTATTTT
CDR3: CASSENTDTQYF

size: few
D: .
V: TRBV28
J: TRBJ1-5
DNA: TGTGCCAGCAGTTTCTTGCCCGGGGGCGTCAATCAGCCCCAGCATTTT
CDR3: CASSFLPGGVNQPQHF

size: .
D: .
V: TRBV29-1
J: TRBJ2-7
DNA: TGCAGCGGATGGAACAGGGACGAGCAGTACTTC
CDR3: CSGWNRDEQYF

size: .
D: .
V: TRBV6-5
J: TRBJ2-7
DNA: TGTGCCAGCAGTTACGCACAGGGAGGGCCTTACGAGCAGTACTTC
CDR3: CASSYAQGGPYEQYF

size: .
D: .
V: TRBV5-1
J: TRBJ2-4
DNA: TGCGCCAGCAGCTTGGGGACCAAAAACATTCAGTACTTC
CDR3: CASSLGTKNIQYF

size: .
D: TRBD2
V: TRBV7-2
J: TRBJ2-7
DNA: TGTGCCAGCAGCTTTGAGAGACTAGCGGGGCACGAGCAGTACTTC
CDR3: CASSFERLAGHEQYF

size: few
D: .
V: TRBV23-1
J: TRBJ1-5
DNA: TGCGCCAGCAGTCAATCGAGGGGCAGGGAGCCCCAGCATTTT
CDR3: CASSQSRGREPQHF

size: .
D: TRBD1
V: TRBV7-2
J: TRBJ1-2
DNA: TGTGCCAGCAGCTTAGCCGGGACAGGAACTAACTATGGCTACACCTTC
CDR3: CASSLAGTGTNYGYTF

size: .
D: TRBD1
V: TRBV9
J: TRBJ1-5
DNA: TGTGCCAGCAGCGCCTACAGGGGGCCTGGTCAGCCCCAGCATTTT
CDR3: CASSAYRGPGQPQHF

size: .
D: TRBD1
V: TRBV19
J: TRBJ1-4
DNA: TGTGCCAGTAGTATACGGACTGGACAGGCGGCAACTAATGAAAAACTGTTTTTT
CDR3: CASSIRTGQAATNEKLFF

size: .
D: .
V: TRBV6-1
J: TRBJ1-1
DNA: TGTGCCAGCAGTGCCGGGGGTACTGAAGCTTTCTTT
CDR3: CASSAGGTEAFF

size: few
D: TRBD1
V: TRBV7-3
J: TRBJ2-1
DNA: TGTGCCAGCAGCCACGGGACAGGGGGCTACAATGAGCAGTTCTTC
CDR3: CASSHGTGGYNEQFF

size: few
D: TRBD1
V: TRBV19
J: TRBJ2-4
DNA: TGTGCCAGTAGCCCGGACAGGGGGAACATTCAGTACTTC
CDR3: CASSPDRGNIQYF

size: .
D: .
V: TRBV2
J: TRBJ1-2
DNA: TGTGCCAGCAGCGGGACGGGTAACTATGGCTACACCTTC
CDR3: CASSGTGNYGYTF

size: .
D: .
V: TRBV11-1
J: TRBJ2-7
DNA: TGTGCCAGCAGCCGGGACCTAGGTACGAAGGAGCAGTACTTC
CDR3: CASSRDLGTKEQYF

size: .
D: .
V: TRBV30
J: TRBJ1-6
DNA: TGTGCCACGGGGGCGTACTATAATTCACCCCTCCACTTT
CDR3: CATGAYYNSPLHF

size: .
D: .
V: TRBV18
J: TRBJ2-6
DNA: TGTGCCAGCTCATTGGACAGAGCCGGGGCCAACGTCCTGACTTTC
CDR3: CASSLDRAGANVLTF

size: few
D: .
V: TRBV30
J: TRBJ1-1
DNA: TGTGCCTGGATGCCGGGGCTCTTACCGAACACTGAAGCTTTCTTT
CDR3: CAWMPGLLPNTEAFF

size: .
D: .
V: TRBV9
J: TRBJ2-3
DNA: TGTGCCAGCAGCGCAAGCACAGATACGCAGTATTTT
CDR3: CASSASTDTQYF

size: few
D: .
V: TRBV25-1
J: TRBJ1-3
DNA: TGTGCCAGCAGTCCGAACAGGGCTGGAAACACCATATATTTT
CDR3: CASSPNRAGNTIYF

size: .
D: .
V: TRBV28
J: TRBJ1-1
DNA: TGTGCCAGCAGTTTAACCCACACTGAAGCTTTCTTT
CDR3: CASSLTHTEAFF